Below, 26 T cell receptor beta chains from the same sample are listed, as sequenced in a study of regulatory T cells in long-lasting Graves disease. Time point: persistent/refractory GD, antithyroid drugs over 5 years with positive TRAb. Isolated PBMC RNA provided the starting material for the TCR library. TCR beta libraries were built with iRepertoire HTBI primers and Arm-PCR of CDR3 regions. MiXCR, run by TCRdb on the multiplex PCR reads, gives a single entry per CDR3 protein. The sample lists 500,000 to 800,000 distinct CDR3 sequences, approximately 31% occurring once. The sequences come from peripheral blood mononuclear cells (PBMCs), collected when the disease was refractory, from a patient treated with antithyroid drugs. Receptor source: a female donor with Graves disease.

This clonotype has at least ten counts. V usage is TRBV27 and J usage is TRBJ1-2; D gene ambiguous. V lost 2 bases to trimming and J lost 7 bases, with 11 bases between them. CDR1 and CDR2 (germline): MNHEY, SMNVEV (reference sequence). This CDR3 has 13 residues. The CDR3 DNA reads TGTGCCAGCAGTTTACGCGGGTCGGTTGGCTACACCTTC. This codes for CASSLRGSVGYTF.

CDR3 region: CASSLAGLGNQPQHF. The CDR3 coding sequence is TGTGCCAGCAGCTTAGCGGGACTCGGCAATCAGCCCCAGCATTTT. The chain has TRBV7-9 and TRBJ1-5; D perhaps matches TRBD1 (5 bases). Between the trimmed V and J ends, which lost 0 bases and 2 bases, there was a span of 8 bases. The CDR3 runs 15 residues. Germline V gives CDR1 SEHNR, CDR2 FQNEAQ (reference sequence). The entire variable domain, with the rest obtained from reference TRBV7-9 and TRBJ1-5, is as follows: DTGVSQNPRHKITKRGQNVTFRCDPISEHNRLYWYRQTLGQGPEFLTYFQNEAQLEKSRLLSDRFSAERPKGSFSTLEIQRTEQGDSAMYLCASSLAGLGNQPQHFGDGTRLSIL.

This rearrangement joins TRBV5-1 to TRBJ1-2, with D tentatively TRBD1 (6 bases). Germline V gene lookup returns CDR1 SGHRS and CDR2 YFSETQ. The length of the CDR3 is 16 residues. The V end lost 4 bases, the J end lost 0 bases, and 16 bases lay between the germline ends. The CDR3 sequence is CASSRDTGTSNYGYTF. The CDR3 DNA is TGCGCCAGCAGCCGGGACACTGGAACGTCTAACTATGGCTACACCTTC.

This clonotype was seen just once. The rearrangement links TRBV6-5 to TRBJ1-2; no clear D. Germline V gene lookup returns CDR1 MNHEY and CDR2 SVGAGI. The CDR3 covers 16 residues. V was trimmed by 2 bases and J by 0 bases, leaving 13 bases between them. CDR3 DNA: TGTGCCAGCAGTTACATGGCCTCGTCCCCTAACTATGGCTACACCTTC. This gives the protein CASSYMASSPNYGYTF.

V and J are TRBV7-9 and TRBJ2-2; no reliable D call. CDR1 and CDR2 (germline): SEHNR, FQNEAQ (reference sequence). CDR3 length equals 15 residues. V lost 5 bases and J lost 3, with 13 bases in between. The CDR3 DNA reads as TGTGCCAGCAGCCTAACCTGGCGTGACACCGGGGAGCTGTTTTTT. It translates to CASSLTWRDTGELFF.

The DNA for the CDR3 is TGTGCCAGCAGCTCACGACTAGGACCCTACGAGCAGTACTTC. This sequence encodes CASSSRLGPYEQYF. The chain couples TRBV7-2 to TRBJ2-7; tentatively, D is TRBD2 (6 bases). CDR3 length: 14 residues. V dropped 4 bases and J dropped 2 bases, with 12 bases sitting between them. Germline lookup yields CDR1 SGHTA and CDR2 FQGNSA.

The chain recombines TRBV18 with TRBJ1-1; D might be TRBD1 (5 bases). The CDR3 is 15 amino acids. Trimming stripped 1 base from V and 4 bases from J, with 13 bases between. Germline values: CDR1 KGHSH, CDR2 LQKENI. DNA for the CDR3: TGTGCCAGCTCACCACGGGAGGGGACGAGCACTGAAGCTTTCTTT. Translation gives CASSPREGTSTEAFF.

The chain links TRBV5-5 to TRBJ1-4; 7 bases line up with TRBD1. The CDR3 has 15 amino acids. The V and J ends lost 0 bases and 4 bases, in that order; junction bases with no gene match: 3. Germline CDR1 reads SGHKS; CDR2 reads YYEKEE (reference sequence). DNA of the CDR3: TGTGCCAGCAGCTTGGTTTCAGGGGGTAATGAAAAACTGTTTTTT. It translates to CASSLVSGGNEKLFF.

The CDR3 sequence: CASSLEVRGFTNEKLFF. CDR3 nucleotide sequence: TGTGCCAGCAGCTTAGAAGTTCGGGGCTTTACTAATGAAAAACTGTTTTTT. The chain combines TRBV7-9 with TRBJ1-4; D is perhaps TRBD1 (5 bases). Trimming left V 1 base short and J 2 bases short, with 14 bases between. The length of the CDR3 is 17 residues. Germline V gene sequence: CDR1 SEHNR, CDR2 FQNEAQ (reference sequence). Drawing the rest from reference TRBV7-9 and TRBJ1-4, the complete variable domain is DTGVSQNPRHKITKRGQNVTFRCDPISEHNRLYWYRQTLGQGPEFLTYFQNEAQLEKSRLLSDRFSAERPKGSFSTLEIQRTEQGDSAMYLCASSLEVRGFTNEKLFFGSGTQLSVL.

J is TRBJ1-3 and V is TRBV12-3 or TRBV12-4; D possibly corresponds to TRBD1 (6 bases). CDR3 length: 14 residues. Trimming stripped 3 bases from V and 5 bases from J, with 11 bases between. The CDR3 here is CASSFRGGRNTIYF. DNA of the CDR3: TGTGCCAGCAGTTTCCGCGGGGGGCGAAACACCATATATTTT.

This chain links TRBV27 with TRBJ2-4; no reliable D call. The ends were cut back, 8 bases at V and 4 bases at J, with 27 bases in the middle. This CDR3 contains 18 residues. Germline-derived CDR1 and CDR2 are MNHEY and SMNVEV (reference sequence). The DNA of the CDR3 is TGTGCCAGCGTATCCAGACCCCCGCGTCCCCCACGGAAAAACATTCAGTACTTC. The encoded protein is CASVSRPPRPPRKNIQYF.

This chain uses TRBV7-9 with TRBJ1-1, with no clear D. V lost 2 bases and J 4 bases, leaving 14 bases between the germline ends. Germline loops: CDR1 SEHNR, CDR2 FQNEAQ (reference sequence). This CDR3 has 15 residues. The CDR3 is CASSLLVKRGTEAFF. The CDR3 DNA reads TGTGCCAGCAGCTTATTGGTCAAAAGAGGCACTGAAGCTTTCTTT.

The chain uses TRBV3-1 and TRBJ2-7, with D possibly TRBD1 on 5 matching bases. Trimming left V 1 base short and J 7 bases short, with 14 bases between. The CDR3 is 14 amino acids. Germline CDR1 and CDR2: LGHDT and YNNKEL (reference sequence). The CDR3 loop is CASSQGYGQAEQYF. The CDR3 nucleotides are TGTGCCAGCAGCCAAGGATACGGACAAGCAGAGCAGTACTTC.

The CDR3 DNA is TGTGCCAGTAGTACCGGGACAGGGGGCTCCTACGAGCAGTACTTC. This codes for CASSTGTGGSYEQYF. The chain carries TRBV19 and TRBJ2-7; TRBD1 matches 11 bases. The CDR3 length is 15 residues. Germline-derived CDR1 and CDR2 are LNHDA and SQIVND (reference sequence). Trimming at V came to 4 bases and at J to 0 bases, leaving 2 bases not matched to a gene.

The chain has TRBV7-9 and TRBJ1-2; the D gene is possibly TRBD1 (5 bases). V was clipped by 4 bases and J by 6 bases, with 21 bases between them. CDR1 and CDR2 from the germline V gene are SEHNR and FQNEAQ (reference sequence). The CDR3 loop spans 16 amino acids. The CDR3 protein is CASSSGPRGGLDGYTF. The CDR3 region has the DNA TGTGCCAGCAGCTCCGGGCCACGGGGGGGTCTTGATGGCTACACCTTC.

The rearrangement links TRBV7-2 to TRBJ2-7; 9 nucleotides line up with TRBD2. This CDR3 spans 16 amino acids. Unmatched junction bases numbered 12, after V lost 5 bases and J lost 4 bases. From germline, CDR1 is SGHTA and CDR2 FQGNSA. CDR3 region: CASSPSLTSGWYEQYF. In nucleotides, the CDR3 is TGTGCCAGCAGCCCCTCTTTGACTAGCGGATGGTACGAGCAGTACTTC.

V gene TRBV7-9 combines with J gene TRBJ1-1; D is undetermined. Trimming stripped 6 bases from V and 6 bases from J, with 11 bases between. This CDR3 has 12 residues. Germline loops: CDR1 SEHNR, CDR2 FQNEAQ (reference sequence). The CDR3 DNA reads as TGTGCCAGCAGTGACGACGTGCCTGAAGCTTTCTTT. Amino acid sequence: CASSDDVPEAFF.

As DNA, the CDR3 is TGCGCCAGCAGCTTGGACGGACAGCTGACGAAGGGCACTGAAGCTTTCTTT. It specifies CASSLDGQLTKGTEAFF. The V gene is TRBV5-1, the J gene TRBJ1-1, with TRBD1 as a possible D gene (6 bases). V was pared by 0 bases and J by 4 bases, with 19 bases between. Germline values: CDR1 SGHRS, CDR2 YFSETQ. CDR3 length: 17 amino acids.

In DNA form, the CDR3 reads TGTGCCAGCAGTTACGGGACAAGGAGTGAAAAACTGTTTTTT. This translates into CASSYGTRSEKLFF. This chain links TRBV6-5 with TRBJ1-4, with D perhaps matching TRBD1 (6 bases). The CDR3 sequence is 14 residues long. CDR1 MNHEY and CDR2 SVGAGI come from the germline V gene. Trimming took 2 bases from V and 7 from J, leaving 11 bases between them.

The chain couples TRBV20-1 to TRBJ1-2, with TRBD1 identical over 7 bases. V trimming: 0 bases; J trimming: 4 bases; junction bases outside the gene matches: 8. The germline CDR1 and CDR2 sequences are DFQATT and SNEGSKA (reference sequence). There are 15 residues in the CDR3. CDR3 amino acids: CSARDIGDSFYGYTF. The CDR3 bases are TGCAGTGCTAGAGATATCGGGGACAGCTTCTATGGCTACACCTTC.

Comment on this clonotype: A much larger clone differs by one base, so this may be a read error. This chain joins TRBV6-2 or TRBV6-3 and TRBJ1-5; 8 positions agree with TRBD1. Germline V lookup: CDR1 MNHEY, CDR2 SVGEGT. The CDR3 has 18 residues. CDR3 nucleotide sequence: TGTACCAGCAGTGAAGGGGAGAGACAGGGGACAAGCAATCAGCCCCAGCATTTT. Its translation is CTSSEGERQGTSNQPQHF.

This clonotype has just a few counts. A much larger clone differs from this one at a single base, so this may be a read error. V gene TRBV14 combines with J gene TRBJ1-2; D remains ambiguous. The CDR3 has 12 residues. The ends were cut back, 4 bases at V and 4 bases at J, with 7 bases in the middle. CDR1 and CDR2 (germline): SGHDN, FVKESK. This CDR3 is CASSPHPYGYTF. CDR3 in DNA: TGTGCCAGCAGCCCCCACCCCTATGGCTACACCTTC. The full variable domain, rest sourced from reference TRBV14 and TRBJ1-2, is EAGVTQFPSHSVIEKGQTVTLRCDPISGHDNLYWYRRVMGKEIKFLLHFVKESKQDESGMPNNRFLAERTGGTYSTLKVQPAELEDSGVYFCASSPHPYGYTFGSGTRLTVV.

This clonotype occurred many times. The CDR3 nucleotides are TGTGCCAGCAGTGGGCTCATGAACACTGAAGCTTTCTTT. Amino acids: CASSGLMNTEAFF. This chain links TRBV2 with TRBJ1-1; D not resolved. Germline values: CDR1 SNHLY, CDR2 FYNNEI. CDR3 length: 13 residues. V gave up 4 bases and J gave up 0 bases, with 6 bases separating them.

The chain links TRBV19 to TRBJ2-2; a weak D match, TRBD2 (6 bases). V lost 5 bases and J lost 5, with 15 bases in between. The CDR3 is 15 amino acids. Germline CDR1 is LNHDA and CDR2 is SQIVND (reference sequence). The DNA of the CDR3 is TGTGCCAGTAGTGGGGGGAACAAAGGTACCGGGGAGCTGTTTTTT. Amino acid sequence: CASSGGNKGTGELFF.

This clonotype came up a few times. This rearrangement joins TRBV10-1 to TRBJ2-7, with 16 bases lining up with TRBD2. From germline, CDR1 is WNHNN and CDR2 SYGVQD (reference sequence). V lost 2 bases and J lost 7; bases outside the gene matches: 5. The CDR3 sequence is 16 residues long. The CDR3 DNA sequence: TGCGCCAGCAGTGAGAAGCGGGGACTAGCGGGAGGGGAGCAGTACTTC. Protein product: CASSEKRGLAGGEQYF.

This clonotype was found many times. The chain carries TRBV2 and TRBJ1-5; D ambiguous. V dropped 3 bases and J dropped 0 bases, with 3 bases sitting between them. Germline CDR1 and CDR2: SNHLY and FYNNEI. The length of the CDR3 is 13 residues. CDR3 protein: CASSDDSNQPQHF. For the CDR3, the DNA is TGTGCCAGCAGTGACGATAGCAATCAGCCCCAGCATTTT. Combining the CDR3 with reference TRBV2 and TRBJ1-5 gives the whole variable domain EPEVTQTPSHQVTQMGQEVILRCVPISNHLYFYWYRQILGQKVEFLVSFYNNEISEKSEIFDDQFSVERPDGSNFTLKIRSTKLEDSAMYFCASSDDSNQPQHFGDGTRLSIL.